This T cell receptor beta chain was identified during a study of T cell changes during pregnancy in multiple sclerosis. Sequenced by immunoSEQ multiplex PCR; TCRdb stores in-frame clones only, minus some. The sample has 58,000 or so clones; roughly 90% are singletons. The germline CDR1 and CDR2 sequences are MNHNS and SASEGT. Trimming removed 6 bases from V and 9 bases from J, with 18 bases in between. This CDR3 is 14 amino acids long. The rearrangement links TRBV6-1 to TRBJ2-1; perhaps TRBD2 as D (6 bases). The receptor was derived from a female donor with multiple sclerosis, enrolled in a pregnancy study. The source material was peripheral blood, sampled in the first trimester of pregnancy. The CDR3 nucleotides are TGTGCCAGCAGATTCGCTCCGGGAGTCGGTGAGCAGTTCTTC. Translated: CASRFAPGVGEQFF.